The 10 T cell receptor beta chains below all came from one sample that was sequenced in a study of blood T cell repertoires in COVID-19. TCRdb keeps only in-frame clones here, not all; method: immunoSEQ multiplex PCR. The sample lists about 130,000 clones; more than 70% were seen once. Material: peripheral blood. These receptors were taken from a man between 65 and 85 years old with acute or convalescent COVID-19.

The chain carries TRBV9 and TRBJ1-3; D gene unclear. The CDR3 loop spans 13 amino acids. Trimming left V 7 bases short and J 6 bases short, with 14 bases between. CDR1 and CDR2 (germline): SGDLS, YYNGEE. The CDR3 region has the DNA TGTGCCAGCGGCGGGGAGGACGTAAACACCATATATTTT. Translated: CASGGEDVNTIYF.

The CDR3 DNA is TGTGCCAGCAGCCTCAAAGAGCAAGAGACCCAGTACTTC. Protein sequence: CASSLKEQETQYF. This chain links TRBV14 with TRBJ2-5, with no clear D. V was pared by 4 bases and J by 2 bases, with 8 bases between. CDR3 length equals 13 residues. In germline, CDR1 is SGHDN, CDR2 FVKESK.

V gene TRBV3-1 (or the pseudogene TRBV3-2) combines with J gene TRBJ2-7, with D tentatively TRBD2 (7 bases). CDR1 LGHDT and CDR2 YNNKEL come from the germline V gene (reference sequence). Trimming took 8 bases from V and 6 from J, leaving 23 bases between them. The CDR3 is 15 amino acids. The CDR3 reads CASGLSGGASGEQYF. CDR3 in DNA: TGTGCCAGCGGGCTATCGGGGGGCGCTTCTGGCGAGCAGTACTTC.

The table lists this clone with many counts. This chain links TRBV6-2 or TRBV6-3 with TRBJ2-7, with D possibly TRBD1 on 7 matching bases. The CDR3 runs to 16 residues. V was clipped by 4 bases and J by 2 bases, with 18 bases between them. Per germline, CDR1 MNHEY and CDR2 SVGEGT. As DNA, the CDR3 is TGTGCCAGCAGTTGGATGGCAGACAGGGAGGCCTACGAGCAGTACTTC. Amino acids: CASSWMADREAYEQYF.

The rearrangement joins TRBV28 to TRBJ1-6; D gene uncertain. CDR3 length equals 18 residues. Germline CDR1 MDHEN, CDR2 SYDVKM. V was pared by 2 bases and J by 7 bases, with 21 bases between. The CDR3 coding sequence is TGTGCCAGCAGTTTAGGCCCGCTTGGCAGGTCACAGAATTCACCCCTCCACTTT. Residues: CASSLGPLGRSQNSPLHF. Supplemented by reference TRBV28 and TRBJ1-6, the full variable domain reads DVKVTQSSRYLVKRTGEKVFLECVQDMDHENMFWYRQDPGLGLRLIYFSYDVKMKEKGDIPEGYSVSREKKERFSLILESASTNQTSMYLCASSLGPLGRSQNSPLHFGNGTRLTVT.

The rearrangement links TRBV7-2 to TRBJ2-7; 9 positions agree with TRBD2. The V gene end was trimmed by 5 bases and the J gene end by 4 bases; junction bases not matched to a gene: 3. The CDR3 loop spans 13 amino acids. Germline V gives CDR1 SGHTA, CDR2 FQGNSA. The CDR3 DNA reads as TGTGCCAGCAGCCGCGGGGGGGCGTACGAGCAGTACTTC. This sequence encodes CASSRGGAYEQYF.

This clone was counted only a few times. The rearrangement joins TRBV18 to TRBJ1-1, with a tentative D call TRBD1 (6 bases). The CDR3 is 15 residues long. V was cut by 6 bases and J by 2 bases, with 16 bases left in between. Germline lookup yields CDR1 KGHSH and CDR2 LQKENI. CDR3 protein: CASSQEGQLNTEAFF. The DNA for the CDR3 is TGTGCCAGCTCGCAAGAAGGACAGTTAAACACTGAAGCTTTCTTT.

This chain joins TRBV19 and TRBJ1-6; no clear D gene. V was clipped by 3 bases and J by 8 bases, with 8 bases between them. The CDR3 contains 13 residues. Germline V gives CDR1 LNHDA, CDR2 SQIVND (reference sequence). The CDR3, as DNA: TGTGCCAGTAGTATGGCGGGATATTCACCCCTCCACTTT. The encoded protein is CASSMAGYSPLHF.

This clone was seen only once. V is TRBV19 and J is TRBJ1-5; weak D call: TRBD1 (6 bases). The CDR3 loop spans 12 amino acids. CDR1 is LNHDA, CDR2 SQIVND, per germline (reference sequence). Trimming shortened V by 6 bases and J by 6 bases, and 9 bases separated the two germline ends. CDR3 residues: CASRAGAQPQHF. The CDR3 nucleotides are TGTGCCAGTAGGGCGGGGGCTCAGCCCCAGCATTTT.

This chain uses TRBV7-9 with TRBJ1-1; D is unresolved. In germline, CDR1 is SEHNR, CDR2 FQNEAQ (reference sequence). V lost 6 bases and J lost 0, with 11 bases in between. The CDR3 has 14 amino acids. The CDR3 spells CASRLGSMNTEAFF. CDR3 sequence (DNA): TGTGCCAGCAGACTAGGGTCCATGAACACTGAAGCTTTCTTT.